The subject of this entry is one T cell receptor (beta chain). These data are taken from a study of blood T cell repertoires in COVID-19. Losses at the gene ends were 1 base for V and 4 bases for J; bases not matched to a gene: 6. CDR1 LGHNA and CDR2 YSLEER come from the germline V gene. The CDR3 covers 15 residues. Produced via immunoSEQ multiplex PCR; TCRdb's table is partial and in-frame only. The data hold 100,000 to 150,000 clones, with under 80% observed a single time. The source of this sequence is an older man with acute or convalescent COVID-19. Sequencing was carried out using peripheral blood. This sequence joins TRBV4-3 and TRBJ2-7; 8 bases are shared with TRBD1. DNA for the CDR3: TGCGCCAGCAGCCAAGCCGGCAGGGGGCAATACGAGCAGTACTTC. It is translated as CASSQAGRGQYEQYF.